The clone carrying this T cell receptor beta chain occurred once. This sample stems from a study of PD-L1 blockade in urothelial cancer. The CDR3 covers 15 residues. CDR1 and CDR2 (germline): SGDLS, YYNGEE. The J segment lost 10 bases and the V segment lost 4 bases, leaving 7 bases of the junction unmatched. Generated by immunoSEQ multiplex PCR, the TCRdb table keeps only in-frame clones and is missing some. The repertoire holds about 100,000 clones, with about 85% as singletons. This TCR came from a man between 45 and 60 years old with urothelial cancer. The V and J genes are TRBV9 and TRBJ2-1, with 14 positions matching TRBD2. The source was PBMCs, collected around atezolizumab (anti-PD-L1) treatment. Written as DNA, the CDR3 is TGTGCCAGCAGCCGGGGACTAGCGGGAGTCGGGGAGCAGTTCTTC. It codes for CASSRGLAGVGEQFF.